These T cell receptor beta chains were read from a single sample in a study of TIL therapy for anti-PD-1-resistant metastatic lung cancer. Produced via immunoSEQ multiplex PCR; TCRdb's table is partial and in-frame only. The sample includes more than 20,000 clones, approximately 57% seen only once; the top ten take about 15%. The sample was tumor tissue, taken at baseline. All receptors derive from a woman aged 30 to 85 with non-small cell lung cancer. The CDR3 runs from the conserved cysteine through the conserved F or W.

CDR3 protein	CDR3 length	V gene
CASSLATHEQYF	12	TRBV5-1
CASSAPGTVPYEQYF	15	TRBV7-2
CASGRNSGNTIYF	13	TRBV2
CSVGGWGSNQPQHF	14	TRBV29-1
CASSLAAAKEDTQYF	15	TRBV5-1
CASSLVVYTEAFF	13	TRBV7-2
CASSSPSGGAYGYTF	15	TRBV7-2
CASSTQDSNQPQHF	14	TRBV6-1
CASSDPPYGTRGPFYEQYF	19	TRBV27
CATSRDRRGEKGETQYF	17	TRBV15
CASSDSWTSGMETQYF	16	TRBV6-1
CASSLAQGYPYGYTF	15	TRBV28
CASSKGQGLGYTF	13	TRBV6-5
CASSPPRLGNSNQPQHF	17	TRBV19
CASREGHANTGELFF	15	TRBV7-8
CASSHSETGELFF	13	TRBV14
CASSEWTPGNTIYF	14	TRBV10-2
CASRRAYNEQFF	12	TRBV6-6
CASTPPRGSPTGELFF	16	TRBV19
CASSHRGTSGNIQYF	15	TRBV14
CASGEGRETQYF	12	TRBV6-5
CASSVSTSGSGYTGELFF	18	TRBV9
CASSAMTGGRRNGYTF	16	TRBV6-1
CASKRGLLAGGFDEQFF	17	TRBV4-1
CASSLVRENEQYF	13	TRBV5-1
CAWTVGTGNEQYF	13	TRBV30
CASSLTLTEQYF	12	TRBV5-1
CASRRGTTAGDWAYF	15	TRBV6-8
CASSLANRRTNYGYTF	16	TRBV7-2
CASSEERGLDEQYF	14	TRBV6-1
CASSGGLVDEQFF	13	TRBV10-1
CASSAGGLADGGTQYF	16	TRBV9
CASSLELGYNEQFF	14	TRBV5-8
CAISWTEKYF	10	TRBV10-3
CASSRGRGEQYF	12	TRBV5-4
CASSFAEGQGFEQYF	15	TRBV5-1
CASSFRTENTEAFF	14	TRBV14
CASSLDRDTQYF	12	TRBV11-3
CASSLWNRAVEQYF	14	TRBV5-4
CASSLPGLGVLEQYF	15	TRBV18
CAISDHNNEQFF	12	TRBV10-3
CASRLLPRGTITEAFF	16	TRBV12-2
CASSLRSRAYNEQFF	15	TRBV7-8
CASMGIRQTMYNEQFF	16	TRBV5-8
CASSYRLGYEQYF	13	TRBV6-5
CASSLRPGLAGAGNEQFF	18	TRBV11-1
CASSLTGGAGANVLTF	16	TRBV5-1
CARRAGRNYGYTF	13	TRBV2
CASSLVTGDYEQYF	14	TRBV5-4
CASQLDGELFF	11	TRBV4-1
CASSLGGGNEDTQYF	15	TRBV5-1
CASSSPQQDTQYF	13	TRBV5-4
CASSLADSPLYEQYF	15	TRBV11-2
CASSELAGGISGANVLTF	18	TRBV6-1
CASSQGGEYPYNEQFF	16	TRBV4-2